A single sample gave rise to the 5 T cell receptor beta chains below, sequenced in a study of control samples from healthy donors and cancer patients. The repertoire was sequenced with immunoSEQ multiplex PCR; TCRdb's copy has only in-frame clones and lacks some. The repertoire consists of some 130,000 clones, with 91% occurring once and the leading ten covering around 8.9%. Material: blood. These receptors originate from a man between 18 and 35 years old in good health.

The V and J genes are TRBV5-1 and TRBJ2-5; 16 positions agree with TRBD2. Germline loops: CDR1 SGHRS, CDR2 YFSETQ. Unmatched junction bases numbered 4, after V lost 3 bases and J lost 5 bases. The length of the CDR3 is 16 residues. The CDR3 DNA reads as TGCGCCAGCAGCTCCGGGACTAGCGGGGGGGCCGAGACCCAGTACTTC. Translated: CASSSGTSGGAETQYF.

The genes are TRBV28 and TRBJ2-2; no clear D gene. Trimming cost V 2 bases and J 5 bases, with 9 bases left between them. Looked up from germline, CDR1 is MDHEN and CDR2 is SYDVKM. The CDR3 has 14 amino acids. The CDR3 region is CASSLLQLTGELFF. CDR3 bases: TGTGCCAGCAGTTTACTACAGCTGACCGGGGAGCTGTTTTTT.

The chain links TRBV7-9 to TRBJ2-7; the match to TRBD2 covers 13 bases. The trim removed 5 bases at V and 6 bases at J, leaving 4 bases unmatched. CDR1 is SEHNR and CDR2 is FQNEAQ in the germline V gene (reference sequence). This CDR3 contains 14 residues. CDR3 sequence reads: CASSPRTSGGEQYF. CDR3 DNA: TGTGCCAGCAGCCCACGGACTAGCGGGGGCGAGCAGTACTTC.

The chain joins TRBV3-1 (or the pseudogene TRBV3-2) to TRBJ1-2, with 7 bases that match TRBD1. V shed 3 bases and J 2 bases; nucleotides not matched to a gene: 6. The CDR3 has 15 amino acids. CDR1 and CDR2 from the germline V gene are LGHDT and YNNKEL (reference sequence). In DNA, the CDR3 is TGTGCCAGCAGCCACCCCGGGACAGCGAACTATGGCTACACCTTC. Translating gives CASSHPGTANYGYTF.

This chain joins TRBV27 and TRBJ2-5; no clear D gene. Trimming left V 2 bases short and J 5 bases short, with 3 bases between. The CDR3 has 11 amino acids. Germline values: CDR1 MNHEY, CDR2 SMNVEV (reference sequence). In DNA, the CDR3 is TGTGCCAGCAGTTTAAGGGAGACCCAGTACTTC. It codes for CASSLRETQYF.